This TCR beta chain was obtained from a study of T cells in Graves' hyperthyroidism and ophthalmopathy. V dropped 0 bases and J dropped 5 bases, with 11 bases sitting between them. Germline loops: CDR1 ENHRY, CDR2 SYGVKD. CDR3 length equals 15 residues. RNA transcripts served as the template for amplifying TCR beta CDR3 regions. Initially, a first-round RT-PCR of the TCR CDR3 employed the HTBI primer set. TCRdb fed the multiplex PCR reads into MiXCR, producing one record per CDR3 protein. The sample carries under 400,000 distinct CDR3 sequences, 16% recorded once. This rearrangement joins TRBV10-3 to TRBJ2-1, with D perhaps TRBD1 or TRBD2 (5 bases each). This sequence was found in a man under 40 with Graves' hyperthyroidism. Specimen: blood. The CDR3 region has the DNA TGTGCCATCAGTGAGTCAGAAAGGGGACACAATGAGCAGTTCTTC. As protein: CAISESERGHNEQFF.